The T cell receptor (beta chain) under discussion was sequenced for a study of human T cells and chemical hapten exposure. V lost 6 bases and J lost 0, with 5 bases in between. The CDR3 has 13 residues. CDR1 is SNHLY, CDR2 FYNNEI, per germline. This clonotype showed up just a few times. Time point specified: healthy volunteer bleed at 6 weeks. Whole blood that had not been fractionated was the source of extracted total RNA. Individual cDNA molecules (in the library) carried attached unique molecular identifiers. TCRdb processed the RACE reads anew with MiXCR; each CDR3 protein has one entry. The table records some 77,000 distinct CDR3 sequences, roughly 7.9% of them present only once.

This chain uses TRBV2 with TRBJ2-2; D remains unclear. The sequencing input was whole blood. This TCR came from a female donor in good health. Some clones in this sample may be carry-over from other donors' samples. In nucleotides, the CDR3 is TGTGCCAGCAGCGCCCCGAACACCGGGGAGCTGTTTTTT. Translation gives CASSAPNTGELFF.